This TCR beta chain emerged from a study of blood T cell repertoires in COVID-19. Sequenced by immunoSEQ multiplex PCR; TCRdb stores in-frame clones only, minus some. The data contain approximately 150,000 clones, around 83% of them seen just once; the ten biggest clones take up 13% to 15%. The CDR3 is 13 amino acids. Unmatched junction bases numbered 9, after V lost 10 bases and J lost 11 bases. Sample: PBMCs or T cells enriched from blood (not recorded which). This sequence joins TRBV12-3 or TRBV12-4 and TRBJ1-6; 9 bases are a match to TRBD1. This clonotype was obtained from a man between 45 and 60 years old who had recovered from COVID-19. Written as DNA, the CDR3 is TGTGCCACAAGGACAGGGGCTGGTCCACCCCTCCACTTT. Translation: CATRTGAGPPLHF.